These 15 T cell receptor beta chains came from one sample sequenced in a study of immune evolution from preneoplasia to lung adenocarcinoma. The data were produced by immunoSEQ multiplex PCR, yet TCRdb's version contains in-frame clones alone and is incomplete. The sample comprises 7,400 or so clones, roughly 80% of which are singletons, and around 8% rests with the top ten. Specimen: FFPE minimally invasive lung adenocarcinoma tissue. The receptor source for this set is a person between 65 and 79 years old with lung adenocarcinoma.

DNA of the CDR3: TGTGCCAGCAGTCCCCTCCGAGGCGCCGGGGAGCTGTTTTTT. Translation: CASSPLRGAGELFF. The chain employs TRBV27 and TRBJ2-2; D remains ambiguous. The CDR3 totals 14 residues. The V end lost 5 bases, the J end lost 6 bases, and 13 bases lay between the germline ends. CDR1 and CDR2 (germline): MNHEY, SMNVEV (reference sequence).

The V gene is TRBV9, the J gene TRBJ1-2, with 9 bases lining up with TRBD1. CDR1 SGDLS and CDR2 YYNGEE come from the germline V gene. Trimming took 3 bases from V and 7 from J; bases not matched to a gene: 7. The CDR3 consists of 14 residues. This CDR3 is CASSAGTGYGGYTF. CDR3 DNA: TGTGCCAGCAGCGCCGGGACAGGGTATGGTGGCTACACCTTC.

The gene calls are TRBV28 and TRBJ2-1; 8 bases map to TRBD2. Germline CDR1 reads MDHEN; CDR2 reads SYDVKM. After removal of 5 bases from V and 7 bases from J, the junction contained 10 bases not matched to a gene. The CDR3 loop spans 15 amino acids. In DNA, the CDR3 is TGTGCCAGCAGTCCGCTGAGCGGGGGACGGAATGAGCAGTTCTTC. Translated, it gives CASSPLSGGRNEQFF.

The chain joins TRBV2 to TRBJ2-5; perhaps TRBD2 as D (5 bases). Per the germline V gene, CDR1 is SNHLY and CDR2 is FYNNEI. Trimming removed 10 bases from V and 0 bases from J, with 9 bases in between. The CDR3 runs to 12 residues. CDR3 sequence: CATRGDQETQYF. CDR3 nucleotides: TGTGCCACACGGGGTGACCAAGAGACCCAGTACTTC.

The rearrangement links TRBV28 to TRBJ1-3, with D perhaps matching TRBD1 (6 bases). The CDR3 is made up of 13 amino acids. Germline CDR1 reads MDHEN; CDR2 reads SYDVKM. V was cut by 10 bases and J by 5 bases, with 15 bases left in between. The CDR3 protein is CAISQGLRNTIYF. CDR3 bases: TGTGCCATATCCCAGGGGTTGCGAAACACCATATATTTT.

The chain joins TRBV5-5 to TRBJ2-1; D unclear. In germline, CDR1 is SGHKS, CDR2 YYEKEE (reference sequence). This CDR3 comprises 12 residues. The ends were cut back, 6 bases at V and 5 bases at J, with 9 bases in the middle. The CDR3, as DNA: TGTGCCAGCACGCACTATGACAATGAGCAGTTCTTC. Protein product: CASTHYDNEQFF.

On this clone: One junction end does not reproduce the germline sequence, and a read error may be involved. The rearrangement uses TRBV29-1 and TRBJ1-1, with D hard to call. Germline V lookup: CDR1 SQVTM, CDR2 ANQGSEA. This CDR3 is 11 amino acids long. CDR3 residues: CNVVEIGRSFF. For the CDR3, the DNA is TGCAACGTTGTGGAGATTGGTCGATCTTTCTTT.

V is TRBV19 and J is TRBJ2-2; D is ambiguous. Germline V CDR1 and CDR2: LNHDA, SQIVND (reference sequence). The CDR3 loop spans 15 amino acids. V was shortened by 2 bases and J by 5 bases, with 12 bases between the two germline ends. The CDR3 reads CASSIMSGGTGELFF. As DNA, the CDR3 is TGTGCCAGTAGTATAATGTCGGGTGGGACCGGGGAGCTGTTTTTT.

The rearrangement joins TRBV5-8 to TRBJ2-7, with TRBD1 matching over 11 bases. After removal of 6 bases from V and 7 bases from J, the junction contained 18 bases not matched to a gene. CDR1 SGHTS and CDR2 YDEGEE come from the germline V gene. This CDR3 contains 17 residues. In DNA, the CDR3 is TGTGCCAGCACAGGACGGGGGACCGGGACAGGGGGTATTGAGCAGTACTTC. Residues: CASTGRGTGTGGIEQYF.

J is TRBJ2-7 and V is TRBV5-8, with D unresolved. The CDR3 covers 14 residues. V was cut by 0 bases and J by 7 bases, with 14 bases left in between. Germline CDR1 SGHTS, CDR2 YDEGEE. CDR3 in DNA: TGTGCCAGCAGCTTGGCCGGAGCGCTGGGGGAGCAGTACTTC. Its translation: CASSLAGALGEQYF.

The chain recombines TRBV6-5 with TRBJ2-7; D is unclear. The CDR3 covers 14 residues. The ends were cut back, 8 bases at V and 3 bases at J, with 17 bases in the middle. Germline V gene lookup returns CDR1 MNHEY and CDR2 SVGAGI. Here the CDR3 reads CASRRLDLLYEQYF. DNA for the CDR3: TGTGCCAGCCGCAGACTCGACCTACTCTACGAGCAGTACTTC.

The chain has TRBV5-1 and TRBJ1-2, with D tentatively TRBD1 (6 bases). The CDR3 spans 14 residues. Germline loops: CDR1 SGHRS, CDR2 YFSETQ. Trimming stripped 7 bases from V and 0 bases from J, with 13 bases between. The DNA of the CDR3 is TGCGCCAGCGGGCGGGACAACCCTAACTATGGCTACACCTTC. This translates into CASGRDNPNYGYTF.

CDR3: CASSEFGNNSPLHF. The CDR3 DNA reads as TGTGCCAGCAGTGAATTCGGCAATAATTCACCCCTCCACTTT. The chain recombines TRBV25-1 with TRBJ1-6, with D hard to call. The V gene's germline CDR1 is MGHDK and CDR2 SYGVNS. The CDR3 length is 14 residues. The V end was cut by 1 base, the J end by 5 bases, with 6 bases between.

The table lists this clone with a few counts. The rearrangement links TRBV7-8 to TRBJ2-7, with D perhaps matching TRBD2 (6 bases). Germline loops: CDR1 SGHVS, CDR2 FQNEAQ. The CDR3 spans 13 residues. V was trimmed by 5 bases and J by 3 bases, leaving 11 bases between them. CDR3: CASSLGRDYEQYF. DNA for the CDR3: TGTGCCAGCAGCCTAGGGCGGGACTACGAGCAGTACTTC.

The V and J genes are TRBV4-2 and TRBJ1-5; unclear D gene. V was cut by 1 base and J by 3 bases, with 4 bases left in between. The CDR3 is 13 amino acids. Germline V lookup: CDR1 LGHNA, CDR2 YNFKEQ. CDR3 residues: CASSQGLNQPQHF. CDR3 nucleotide sequence: TGTGCCAGCAGCCAAGGCCTCAATCAGCCCCAGCATTTT.